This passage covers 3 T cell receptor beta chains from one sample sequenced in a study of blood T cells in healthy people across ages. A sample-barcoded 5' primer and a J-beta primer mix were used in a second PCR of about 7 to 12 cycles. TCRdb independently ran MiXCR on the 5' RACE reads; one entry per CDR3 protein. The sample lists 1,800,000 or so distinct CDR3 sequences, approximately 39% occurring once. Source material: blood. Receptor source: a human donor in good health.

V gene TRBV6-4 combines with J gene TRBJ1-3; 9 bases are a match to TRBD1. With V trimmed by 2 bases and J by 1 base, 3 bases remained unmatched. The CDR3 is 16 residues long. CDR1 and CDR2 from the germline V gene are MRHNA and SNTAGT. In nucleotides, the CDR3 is TGTGCCAGCAGTGACCGGGACAGGGTATCTGGAAACACCATATATTTT. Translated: CASSDRDRVSGNTIYF.

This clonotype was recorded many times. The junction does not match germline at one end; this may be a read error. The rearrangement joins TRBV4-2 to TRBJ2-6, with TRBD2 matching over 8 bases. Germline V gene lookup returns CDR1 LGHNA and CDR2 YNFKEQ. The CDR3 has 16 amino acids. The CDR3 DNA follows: TGTGCCAGCAGCCAAGACGGGGGGGCTGGGGCCAACGTCCGGACTTTC. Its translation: CASSQDGGAGANVRTF.

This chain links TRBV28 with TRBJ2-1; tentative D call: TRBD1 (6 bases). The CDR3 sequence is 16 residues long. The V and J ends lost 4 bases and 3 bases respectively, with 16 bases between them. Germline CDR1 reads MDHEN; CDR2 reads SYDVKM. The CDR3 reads CASSSYRENGYNEQFF. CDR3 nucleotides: TGTGCCAGCAGTTCTTACAGGGAAAATGGCTACAATGAGCAGTTCTTC. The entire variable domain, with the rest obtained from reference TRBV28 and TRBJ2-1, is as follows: DVKVTQSSRYLVKRTGEKVFLECVQDMDHENMFWYRQDPGLGLRLIYFSYDVKMKEKGDIPEGYSVSREKKERFSLILESASTNQTSMYLCASSSYRENGYNEQFFGPGTRLTVL.